A single sample is the source of the 19 T cell receptor beta chains below, sequenced in a study of beta chain features in type 1 diabetes. All of the isolated RNA was reverse transcribed, so expressed TCRB transcripts were sequenced. Using immunoSEQ multiplex PCR, the repertoire was profiled, and TCRdb retains in-frame clones only, with some absent. The top ten clones hold roughly 0.019% of a sample with 200,000 to 250,000 clones, around 14% of them seen once. Study results and caveats: Shorter TCRB CDR3s, moderately but significantly so, marked every one of the four CD4+ subsets in Type 1 diabetes patients.

Their antigen targets remain unknown. The sample consisted of naive CD4+ T cells from blood. These receptors were obtained from a man between 25 and 39 years old with type 1 diabetes.

The rearrangement links TRBV2 to TRBJ1-5; perhaps TRBD1 as D (5 bases). V lost 6 bases and J 5 bases, leaving 14 bases between the germline ends. Germline values: CDR1 SNHLY, CDR2 FYNNEI. The CDR3 runs 14 residues. This chain's CDR3 is CASSFQETDQPQHF. Written as DNA, the CDR3 is TGTGCCAGCAGCTTCCAGGAGACAGATCAGCCCCAGCATTTT.

The chain combines TRBV7-9 with TRBJ2-1, with no clear D. V was pared by 5 bases and J by 7 bases, with 12 bases between. The CDR3 sequence is 13 residues long. Germline-derived CDR1 and CDR2 are SEHNR and FQNEAQ (reference sequence). For the CDR3, the DNA is TGTGCCAGCAGCCAGTCCTCAGGTAATGAGCAGTTCTTC. Translation gives CASSQSSGNEQFF.

The table lists this clone with a few counts. The gene calls are TRBV11-2 and TRBJ2-3; TRBD2 matches 14 bases. After removal of 3 bases from V and 3 bases from J, the junction contained 5 bases not matched to a gene. The germline CDR1 and CDR2 sequences are SGHAT and FQNNGV. The CDR3 sequence is 17 residues long. The CDR3 nucleotides read TGTGCCAGCAGCTTCCTGGGACTAGCGGGGGTGACAGATACGCAGTATTTT. Protein product: CASSFLGLAGVTDTQYF.

The V and J genes are TRBV29-1 and TRBJ1-2; D not certain. CDR3 size: 16 residues. V was clipped by 7 bases and J by 4 bases, with 25 bases between them. Per germline, CDR1 SQVTM and CDR2 ANQGSEA. DNA for the CDR3: TGCAGCGCGCGAATTCCTAGACCCTTCACCTCCTATGGCTACACCTTC. Translation: CSARIPRPFTSYGYTF.

Comment on this clone: One end of the junction varies from germline; a read error may be responsible. V gene TRBV30 combines with J gene TRBJ1-1, with 8 bases fitting TRBD1. The CDR3 contains 13 residues. Germline V gene data show CDR1 as GTSNPN and CDR2 as SVGIG (reference sequence). The CDR3 here is CARSGTGNTEAFF. Written as DNA, the CDR3 is TGTGCCCGGAGCGGGACAGGGAACACTGAAGCTTTCTTT.

The chain couples TRBV2 to TRBJ2-1; D might be TRBD2 (6 bases). This CDR3 has 12 amino acids. V dropped 5 bases and J dropped 12 bases, with 14 bases sitting between them. Per germline, CDR1 SNHLY and CDR2 FYNNEI. CDR3 nucleotides: TGTGCCAGCAGTCAGTACGGCGGGGTGCAGTTCTTC. It translates to CASSQYGGVQFF.

A few counts support this clone. The V gene is TRBV6-1, the J gene TRBJ2-7; 7 nucleotides line up with TRBD1. This CDR3 region has 14 residues. Germline CDR1 is MNHNS and CDR2 is SASEGT. With 6 bases clipped from V and 3 bases from J, the junction kept 8 bases outside the gene matches. The DNA for the CDR3 is TGTGCCAGCAGACTCTCACAGGGGCTCTACGAGCAGTACTTC. It codes for CASRLSQGLYEQYF.

This clone was observed a few times. The rearrangement links TRBV11-2 to TRBJ2-7; D is possibly TRBD2 (7 bases). The CDR3 has 12 residues. Germline V gene lookup returns CDR1 SGHAT and CDR2 FQNNGV. V gave up 5 bases and J gave up 9 bases, with 14 bases separating them. CDR3 in amino acids: CASSQAGAGQYF. CDR3 bases: TGTGCCAGCAGCCAGGCGGGGGCGGGGCAGTACTTC.

This clone was counted between two and nine times. The rearrangement links TRBV7-2 to TRBJ2-2; tentative D call: TRBD2 (5 bases). The length of the CDR3 is 16 residues. CDR1 is SGHTA and CDR2 is FQGNSA in the germline V gene. Trimming took 4 bases from V and 7 from J, leaving 19 bases between them. The CDR3, as DNA: TGTGCCAGCAGCTCTAGTCCCCGGTCAGAGGGCGGGGAGCTGTTTTTT. This gives the protein CASSSSPRSEGGELFF.

This clone was observed once. The chain is built from TRBV5-8 and TRBJ2-6; 7 bases map to TRBD1. CDR3 size: 16 residues. CDR1 and CDR2 from the germline V gene are SGHTS and YDEGEE. V trimming: 4 bases; J trimming: 0 bases; junction bases outside the gene matches: 4. The CDR3 region is CASSRGTDSGANVLTF. The CDR3 DNA is TGTGCCAGCAGCCGTGGGACAGACTCTGGGGCCAACGTCCTGACTTTC. Variable domain in full (rest from reference TRBV5-8 and TRBJ2-6): EAGVTQSPTHLIKTRGQQATLRCSPISGHTSVYWYQQALGLGLQFLLWYDEGEERNRGNFPPRFSGRQFPNYSSELNVNALELEDSALYLCASSRGTDSGANVLTFGAGSRLTVL.

This sequence joins TRBV27 and TRBJ1-5; D might be TRBD1 (5 bases). CDR1 and CDR2 (germline): MNHEY, SMNVEV (reference sequence). V lost 1 base to trimming and J lost 9 bases, with 10 bases between them. This CDR3 contains 13 residues. Written as DNA, the CDR3 is TGTGCCAGCAGTTTATTCCTGGGGGGGCCCCAGCATTTT. This gives the protein CASSLFLGGPQHF.

As concerns this clone: Other DNA sequences from this sample encode an identical CDR3 as well. The chain is built from TRBV7-9 and TRBJ1-5; D remains unclear. Germline loops: CDR1 SEHNR, CDR2 FQNEAQ (reference sequence). CDR3 size: 13 residues. The V end was cut by 1 base, the J end by 4 bases, with 5 bases between. The CDR3 protein is CASSLGVNQPQHF. DNA for the CDR3: TGTGCCAGCAGCTTAGGAGTTAATCAGCCCCAGCATTTT.

The chain uses TRBV4-2 and TRBJ1-1; the match to TRBD1 covers 9 bases. Germline values: CDR1 LGHNA, CDR2 YNFKEQ. Trimming took 0 bases from V and 3 from J; bases not matched to a gene: 5. CDR3 length equals 16 residues. The CDR3 coding sequence is TGTGCCAGCAGCCAAGAGGGACAGGGTGGGTACACTGAAGCTTTCTTT. Amino acids: CASSQEGQGGYTEAFF.

In this sample, this clone turned up a few times. The rearrangement links TRBV11-3 to TRBJ1-2, with 7 bases aligning to TRBD1. Germline values: CDR1 SGHNT, CDR2 YENEEA. With 4 bases clipped from V and 4 bases from J, the junction kept 3 bases outside the gene matches. This CDR3 region has 13 residues. In nucleotides, the CDR3 is TGTGCCAGCAGCTCGACAGGGAGCTATGGCTACACCTTC. Translating it yields CASSSTGSYGYTF. The complete variable domain, with remaining parts taken from reference TRBV11-3 and TRBJ1-2, reads EAGVVQSPRYKIIEKKQPVAFWCNPISGHNTLYWYLQNLGQGPELLIRYENEEAVDDSQLPKDRFSAERLKGVDSTLKIQPAELGDSAVYLCASSSTGSYGYTFGSGTRLTVV.

The J gene is TRBJ1-2, the V gene TRBV18, with 7 bases that match TRBD1. Germline trimming cut 6 bases from V and 0 bases from J; bases unmatched to any gene: 7. The CDR3 has 15 amino acids. Germline CDR1 and CDR2: KGHSH and LQKENI. CDR3 DNA sequence: TGTGCCAGCTCTGAAGACACAGGGGCTAACTATGGCTACACCTTC. Encoded protein: CASSEDTGANYGYTF.

The V call is TRBV6-6, the J call TRBJ2-1, with 10 bases aligning to TRBD2. The germline gives CDR1 MNHNY, CDR2 SVGAGI (reference sequence). The trim removed 4 bases at V and 4 bases at J, leaving 4 bases unmatched. The CDR3 is made up of 15 amino acids. The CDR3 sequence is CASSSLAGAYNEQFF. CDR3 DNA: TGTGCCAGCAGTTCCCTAGCGGGGGCTTACAATGAGCAGTTCTTC.

CDR3 sequence reads: CASGLRDRRRNGYTF. DNA of the CDR3: TGTGCTAGTGGTTTGAGGGACAGAAGGCGGAATGGCTACACCTTC. The V call is TRBV12-5, the J call TRBJ1-2; 7 bases line up with TRBD1. Trimming cost V 2 bases and J 6 bases; bases outside gene matches: 9. Germline CDR1 reads LGHNT; CDR2 reads FRNRAP. The CDR3 sequence is 15 residues long.

CDR3 in DNA: TGTGCCAGCAGCCCGGGAGTTTCTAGCAATCAGCCCCAGCATTTT. This sequence encodes CASSPGVSSNQPQHF. V usage is TRBV6-5 and J usage is TRBJ1-5; no clear D. The germline gives CDR1 MNHEY, CDR2 SVGAGI. The CDR3 length is 15 residues. Trimming stripped 6 bases from V and 0 bases from J, with 12 bases between.

The chain uses TRBV13 and TRBJ1-2, with D tentatively TRBD1 (6 bases). V was trimmed by 5 bases and J by 0 bases, leaving 10 bases between them. CDR3 length: 14 residues. From germline, CDR1 is PRHDT and CDR2 FYEKMQ (reference sequence). In DNA form, the CDR3 reads TGTGCCAGCAGCGCCGGACAGCCTAACTATGGCTACACCTTC. It encodes CASSAGQPNYGYTF.